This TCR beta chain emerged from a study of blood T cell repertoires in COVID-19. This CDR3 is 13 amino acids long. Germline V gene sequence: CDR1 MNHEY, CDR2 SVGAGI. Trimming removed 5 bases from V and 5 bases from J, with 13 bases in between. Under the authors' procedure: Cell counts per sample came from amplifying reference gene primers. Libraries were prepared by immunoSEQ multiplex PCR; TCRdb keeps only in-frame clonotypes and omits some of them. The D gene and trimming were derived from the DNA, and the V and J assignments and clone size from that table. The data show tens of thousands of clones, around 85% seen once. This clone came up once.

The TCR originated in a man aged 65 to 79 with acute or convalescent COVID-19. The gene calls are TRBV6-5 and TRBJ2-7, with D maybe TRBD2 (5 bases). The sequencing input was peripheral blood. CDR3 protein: CASSKTSPNEQYF. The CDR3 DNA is TGTGCCAGCAGTAAAACTAGTCCAAACGAGCAGTACTTC.